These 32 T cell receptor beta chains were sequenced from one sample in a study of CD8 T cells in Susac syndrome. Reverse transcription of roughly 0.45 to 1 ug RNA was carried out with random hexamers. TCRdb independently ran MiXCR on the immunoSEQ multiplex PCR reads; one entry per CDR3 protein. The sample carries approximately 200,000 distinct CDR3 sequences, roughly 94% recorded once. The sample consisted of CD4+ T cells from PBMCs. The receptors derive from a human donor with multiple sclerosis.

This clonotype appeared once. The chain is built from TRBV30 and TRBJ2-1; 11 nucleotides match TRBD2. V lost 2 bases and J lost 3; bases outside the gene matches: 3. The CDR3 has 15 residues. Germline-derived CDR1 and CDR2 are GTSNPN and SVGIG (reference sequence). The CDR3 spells CAWSITSGGYNEQFF. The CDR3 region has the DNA TGTGCCTGGAGTATTACTAGCGGGGGCTACAATGAGCAGTTCTTC.

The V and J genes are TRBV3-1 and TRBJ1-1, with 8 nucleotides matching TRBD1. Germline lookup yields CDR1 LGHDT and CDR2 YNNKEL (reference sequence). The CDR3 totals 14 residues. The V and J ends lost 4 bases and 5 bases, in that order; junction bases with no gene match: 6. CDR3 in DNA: TGTGCCAGCAGCCCCCCAACAGGGGGAACTGAAGCTTTCTTT. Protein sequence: CASSPPTGGTEAFF.

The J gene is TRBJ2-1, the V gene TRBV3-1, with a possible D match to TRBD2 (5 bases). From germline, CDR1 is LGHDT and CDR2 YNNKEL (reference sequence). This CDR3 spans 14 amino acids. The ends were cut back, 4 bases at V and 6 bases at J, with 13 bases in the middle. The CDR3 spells CASSRSWTVNEQFF. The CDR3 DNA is TGTGCCAGCAGCCGATCATGGACTGTCAATGAGCAGTTCTTC.

CDR3 bases: TGTGCCACCAGCAGAGACCTGGGGGGCTCCTACGAGCAGTACGTC. Protein sequence: CATSRDLGGSYEQYV. The chain carries TRBV15 and TRBJ2-7; TRBD2 is a possible D gene (6 bases). The germline CDR1 and CDR2 sequences are LNHNV and YYDKDF (reference sequence). Trimming pared 0 bases from V and 0 bases from J, leaving 9 bases between. This CDR3 is 15 amino acids long.

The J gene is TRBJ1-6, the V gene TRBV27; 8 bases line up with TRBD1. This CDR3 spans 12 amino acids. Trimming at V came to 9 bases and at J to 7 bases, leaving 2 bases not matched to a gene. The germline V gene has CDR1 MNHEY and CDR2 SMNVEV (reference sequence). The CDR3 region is CASRTGNSPLHF. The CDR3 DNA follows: TGTGCCAGTAGGACAGGGAATTCACCCCTCCACTTT.

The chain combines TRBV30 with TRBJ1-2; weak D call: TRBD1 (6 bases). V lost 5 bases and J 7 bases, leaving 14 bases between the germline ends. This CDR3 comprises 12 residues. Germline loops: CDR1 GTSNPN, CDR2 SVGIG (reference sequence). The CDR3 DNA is TGTGCCTGGGCCGGGGGCCATGGTGGCTACACCTTC. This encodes CAWAGGHGGYTF.

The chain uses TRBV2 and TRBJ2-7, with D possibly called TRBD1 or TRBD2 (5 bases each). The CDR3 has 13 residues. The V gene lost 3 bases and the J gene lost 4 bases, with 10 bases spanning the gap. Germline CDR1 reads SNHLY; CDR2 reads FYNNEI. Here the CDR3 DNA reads TGTGCCAGCAGTGACGCAGGGAGATACGAGCAGTACGTC. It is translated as CASSDAGRYEQYV.

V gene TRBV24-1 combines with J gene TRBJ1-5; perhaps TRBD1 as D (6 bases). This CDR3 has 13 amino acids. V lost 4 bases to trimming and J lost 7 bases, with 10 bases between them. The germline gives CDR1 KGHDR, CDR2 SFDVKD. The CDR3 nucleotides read TGTGCCACCAGTGAAACAGGGAACCAGCCCCAGCATTTT. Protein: CATSETGNQPQHF.

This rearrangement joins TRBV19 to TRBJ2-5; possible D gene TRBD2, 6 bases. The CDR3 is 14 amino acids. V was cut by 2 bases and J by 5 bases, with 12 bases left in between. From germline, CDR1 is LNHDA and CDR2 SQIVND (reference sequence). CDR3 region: CASSITSPPETQYF. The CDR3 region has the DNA TGTGCCAGTAGTATAACTAGCCCCCCCGAGACCCAGTACTTC.

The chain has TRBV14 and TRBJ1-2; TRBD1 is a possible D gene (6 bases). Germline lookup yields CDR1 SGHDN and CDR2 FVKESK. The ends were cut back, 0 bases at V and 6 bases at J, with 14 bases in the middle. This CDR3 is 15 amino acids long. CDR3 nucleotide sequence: TGTGCCAGCAGCCAAGATGGCAGGGGCGCCAATGGCTACACCTTC. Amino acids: CASSQDGRGANGYTF.

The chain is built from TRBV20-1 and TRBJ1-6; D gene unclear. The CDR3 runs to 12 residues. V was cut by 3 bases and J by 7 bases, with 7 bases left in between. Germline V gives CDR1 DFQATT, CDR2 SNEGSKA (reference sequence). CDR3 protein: CSASYTNSPLHF. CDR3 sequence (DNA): TGCAGTGCTAGTTATACCAATTCACCCCTCCACTTT.

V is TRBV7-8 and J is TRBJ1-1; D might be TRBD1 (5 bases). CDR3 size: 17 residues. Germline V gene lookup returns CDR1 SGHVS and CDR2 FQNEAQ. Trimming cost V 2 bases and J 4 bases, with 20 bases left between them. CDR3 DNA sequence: TGTGCCAGCAGCTTATTACCCTCTCTGGGGGGGTCCACTGAAGCTTTCTTT. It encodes CASSLLPSLGGSTEAFF.

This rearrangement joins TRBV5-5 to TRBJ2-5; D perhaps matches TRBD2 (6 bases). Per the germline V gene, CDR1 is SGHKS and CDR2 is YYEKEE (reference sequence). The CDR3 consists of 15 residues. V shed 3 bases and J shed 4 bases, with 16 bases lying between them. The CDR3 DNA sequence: TGTGCCAGCAGCTGGGGGGAGGCTAGAGTAGAGACCCAGTACTTC. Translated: CASSWGEARVETQYF.

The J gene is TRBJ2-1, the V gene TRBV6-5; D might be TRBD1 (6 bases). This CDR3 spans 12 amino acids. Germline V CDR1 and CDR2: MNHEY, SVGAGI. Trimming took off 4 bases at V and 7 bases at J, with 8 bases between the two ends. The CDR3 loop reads CASSFQGNEQFF. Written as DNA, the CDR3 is TGTGCCAGCAGTTTTCAGGGGAATGAGCAGTTCTTC.

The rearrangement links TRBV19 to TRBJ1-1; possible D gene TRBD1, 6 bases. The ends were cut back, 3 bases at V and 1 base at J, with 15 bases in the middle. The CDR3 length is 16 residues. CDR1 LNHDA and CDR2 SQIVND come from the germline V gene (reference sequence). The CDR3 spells CASSMESTGQNTEAFF. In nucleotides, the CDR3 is TGTGCCAGTAGTATGGAATCGACAGGACAGAACACTGAAGCTTTCTTT.

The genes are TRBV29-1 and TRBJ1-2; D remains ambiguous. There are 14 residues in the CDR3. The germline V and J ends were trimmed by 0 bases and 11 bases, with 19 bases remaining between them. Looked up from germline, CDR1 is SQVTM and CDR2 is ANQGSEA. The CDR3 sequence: CSVEDGSGAFRYTF. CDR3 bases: TGCAGCGTTGAAGACGGTTCGGGTGCCTTTAGATACACCTTC.

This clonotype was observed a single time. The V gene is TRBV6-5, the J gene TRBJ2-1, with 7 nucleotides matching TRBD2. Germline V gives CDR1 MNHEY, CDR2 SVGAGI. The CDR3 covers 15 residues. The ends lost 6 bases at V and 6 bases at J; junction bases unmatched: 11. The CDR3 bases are TGTGCCAGCAGCCCCTTGGGGGGGGAAAGCAATGAGCAGTTCTTC. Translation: CASSPLGGESNEQFF.

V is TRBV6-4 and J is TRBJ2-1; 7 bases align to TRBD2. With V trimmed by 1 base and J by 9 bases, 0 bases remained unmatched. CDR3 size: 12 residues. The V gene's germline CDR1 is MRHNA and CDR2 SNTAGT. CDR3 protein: CASSDWEGEQFF. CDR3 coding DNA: TGTGCCAGCAGTGACTGGGAGGGTGAGCAGTTCTTC.

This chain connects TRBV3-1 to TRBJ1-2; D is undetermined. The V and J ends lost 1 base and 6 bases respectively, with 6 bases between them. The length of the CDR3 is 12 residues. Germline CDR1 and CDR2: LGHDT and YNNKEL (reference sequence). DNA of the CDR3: TGTGCCAGCAGCCAAGGGTTCGATGGCTACACCTTC. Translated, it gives CASSQGFDGYTF.

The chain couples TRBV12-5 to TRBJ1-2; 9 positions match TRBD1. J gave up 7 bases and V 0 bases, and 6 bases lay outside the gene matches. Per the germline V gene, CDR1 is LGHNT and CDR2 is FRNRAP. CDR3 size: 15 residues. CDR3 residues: CASGLVQQGASGYTF. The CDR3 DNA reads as TGTGCTAGTGGTTTGGTCCAACAGGGGGCATCTGGCTACACCTTC.

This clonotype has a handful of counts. CDR3 DNA: TGTGCCTGGAATTTAGGCGGTAATCAGCCCCAGCATTTT. Its protein is CAWNLGGNQPQHF. This rearrangement joins TRBV30 to TRBJ1-5; no clear D. This CDR3 is built from 13 residues. CDR1 is GTSNPN and CDR2 is SVGIG in the germline V gene (reference sequence). V shed 4 bases and J shed 4 bases, with 11 bases lying between them.

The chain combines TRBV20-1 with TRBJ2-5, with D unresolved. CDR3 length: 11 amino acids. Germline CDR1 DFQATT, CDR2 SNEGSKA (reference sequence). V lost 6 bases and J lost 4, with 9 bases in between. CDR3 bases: TGCAGTGCCGGTTCCCCAGAGACCCAGTACTTC. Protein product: CSAGSPETQYF.

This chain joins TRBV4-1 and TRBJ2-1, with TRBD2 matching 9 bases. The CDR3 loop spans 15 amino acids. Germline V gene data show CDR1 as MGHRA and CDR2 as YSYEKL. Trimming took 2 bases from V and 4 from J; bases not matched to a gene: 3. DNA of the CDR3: TGCGCCAGCAGCCAACTAGCGGGGTCTTACAATGAGCAGTTCTTC. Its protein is CASSQLAGSYNEQFF.

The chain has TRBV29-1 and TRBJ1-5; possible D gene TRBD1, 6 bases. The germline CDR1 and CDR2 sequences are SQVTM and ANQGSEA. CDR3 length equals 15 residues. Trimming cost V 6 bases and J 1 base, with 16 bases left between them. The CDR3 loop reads CSVIEFRGSNQPQHF. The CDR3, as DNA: TGCAGCGTGATTGAGTTCAGGGGAAGCAATCAGCCCCAGCATTTT.

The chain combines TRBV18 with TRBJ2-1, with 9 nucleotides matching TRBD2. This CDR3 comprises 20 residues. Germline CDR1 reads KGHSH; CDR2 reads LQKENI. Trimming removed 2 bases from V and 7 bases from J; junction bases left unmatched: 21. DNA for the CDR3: TGTGCCAGCTCACCAGGCTGGGGTGCCCCCACGGGACTAGCTACTAATGAGCAGTTCTTC. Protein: CASSPGWGAPTGLATNEQFF. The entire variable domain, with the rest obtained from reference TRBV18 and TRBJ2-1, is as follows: NAGVMQNPRHLVRRRGQEARLRCSPMKGHSHVYWYRQLPEEGLKFMVYLQKENIIDESGMPKERFSAEFPKEGPSILRIQQVVRGDSAAYFCASSPGWGAPTGLATNEQFFGPGTRLTVL.

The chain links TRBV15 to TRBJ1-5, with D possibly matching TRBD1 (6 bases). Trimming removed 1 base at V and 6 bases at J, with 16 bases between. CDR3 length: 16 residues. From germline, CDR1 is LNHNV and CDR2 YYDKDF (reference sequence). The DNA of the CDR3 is TGTGCCACCAGCAGAGGGATACAGGGTTTGTTTCAGCCCCAGCATTTT. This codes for CATSRGIQGLFQPQHF.

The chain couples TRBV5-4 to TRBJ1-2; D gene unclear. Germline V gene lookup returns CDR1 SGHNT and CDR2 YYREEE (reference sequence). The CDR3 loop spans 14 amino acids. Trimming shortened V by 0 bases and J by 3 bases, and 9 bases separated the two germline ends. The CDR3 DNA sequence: TGTGCCAGCAGCTTGGTTGGAGGGTACTATGGCTACACCTTC. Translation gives CASSLVGGYYGYTF.

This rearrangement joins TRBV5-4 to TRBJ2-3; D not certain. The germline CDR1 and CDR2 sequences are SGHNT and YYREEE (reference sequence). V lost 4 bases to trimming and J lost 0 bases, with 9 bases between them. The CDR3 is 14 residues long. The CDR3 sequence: CASSLPVSTDTQYF. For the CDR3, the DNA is TGTGCCAGCAGCCTCCCCGTCAGCACAGATACGCAGTATTTT.

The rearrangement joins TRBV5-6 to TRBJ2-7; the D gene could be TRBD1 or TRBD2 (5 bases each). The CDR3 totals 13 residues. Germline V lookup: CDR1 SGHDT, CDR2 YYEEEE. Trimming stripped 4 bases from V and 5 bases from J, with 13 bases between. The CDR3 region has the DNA TGTGCCAGCAGCCCGAGAGGGGTTAACGAGCAGTACTTC. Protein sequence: CASSPRGVNEQYF.

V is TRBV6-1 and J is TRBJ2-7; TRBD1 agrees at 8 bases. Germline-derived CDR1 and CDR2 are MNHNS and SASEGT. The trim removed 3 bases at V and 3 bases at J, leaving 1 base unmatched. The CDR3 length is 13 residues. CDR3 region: CASSEDRDYEQYF. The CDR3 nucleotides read TGTGCCAGCAGTGAGGACAGGGACTACGAGCAGTACTTC.

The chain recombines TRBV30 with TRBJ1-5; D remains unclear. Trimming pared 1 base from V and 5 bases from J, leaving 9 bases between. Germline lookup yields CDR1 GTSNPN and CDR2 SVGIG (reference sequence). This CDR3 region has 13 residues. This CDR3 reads CAWSEDSHQPQHF. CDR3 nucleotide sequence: TGTGCCTGGAGTGAGGACTCTCATCAGCCCCAGCATTTT.

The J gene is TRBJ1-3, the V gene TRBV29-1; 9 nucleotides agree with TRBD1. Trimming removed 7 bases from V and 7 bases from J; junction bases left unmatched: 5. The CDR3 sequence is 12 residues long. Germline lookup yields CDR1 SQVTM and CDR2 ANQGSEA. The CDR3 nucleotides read TGCAGCGCCCGGGACAGGGCGAACACCATATATTTT. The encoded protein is CSARDRANTIYF.